The source of this T cell receptor beta chain is a study of shared clonotypes between healthy human individuals. The assay was immunoSEQ multiplex PCR, and TCRdb's table has in-frame clones only and misses some. Of around 480,000 clones in the sample, about 75% are singletons; the top ten hold about an eighth. This CDR3 has 16 amino acids. The ends were cut back, 0 bases at V and 4 bases at J, with 13 bases in the middle. Germline-derived CDR1 and CDR2 are SEHNR and FQNEAQ (reference sequence). Sequenced input: PBMCs. J is TRBJ2-1 and V is TRBV7-9, with TRBD2 as a possible D gene (6 bases). The TCR comes from a woman between 35 and 50 years old in good health. Some clones in this sample may be carry-over from other donors' samples. The CDR3 DNA follows: TGTGCCAGCAGCTTAGCGCGGAGGGAACCTTACAATGAGCAGTTCTTC. Amino acid sequence: CASSLARREPYNEQFF.